The 30 T cell receptor beta chains below were found in one sample sequenced in a study of blood T cells in healthy people across ages. Primed by a sample-barcoded 5' primer and a J-beta primer mix, a second PCR proceeded for 7 to 11 cycles. TCRdb reanalysed the 5' RACE reads using MiXCR and keeps one entry per CDR3 protein. This table holds 2 million or so distinct CDR3 sequences, 49% found once. The sequenced material came from blood. The receptor source for this set is a woman between 40 and 50 years old in good health.

This chain uses TRBV7-8 with TRBJ2-5, with 7 positions matching TRBD1. V shed 4 bases and J 3 bases; nucleotides not matched to a gene: 8. Germline V gene data show CDR1 as SGHVS and CDR2 as FQNEAQ. This CDR3 is built from 15 residues. CDR3 sequence reads: CASSSRTGVKETQYF. The CDR3 DNA follows: TGTGCCAGCAGCTCAAGGACAGGTGTAAAAGAGACCCAGTACTTC.

The chain employs TRBV7-8 and TRBJ2-1; 7 bases map to TRBD2. The germline V gene encodes CDR1 SGHVS and CDR2 FQNEAQ. This CDR3 contains 16 residues. J gave up 13 bases and V 5 bases, and 20 bases lay outside the gene matches. The chain's CDR3 is CASSEFPGLSAETQFF. DNA for the CDR3: TGTGCCAGCAGCGAGTTCCCGGGACTATCAGCGGAGACCCAGTTCTTC.

This chain joins TRBV19 and TRBJ2-7; no clear D gene. From germline, CDR1 is LNHDA and CDR2 SQIVND (reference sequence). The CDR3 is 14 amino acids. Trimming cost V 3 bases and J 4 bases, with 13 bases left between them. CDR3 residues: CASSIPKGLYEQYF. The CDR3 DNA follows: TGTGCCAGTAGTATCCCTAAGGGCCTATACGAGCAGTACTTC. Full variable domain (remainder filled in from reference TRBV19 and TRBJ2-7): DGGITQSPKYLFRKEGQNVTLSCEQNLNHDAMYWYRQDPGQGLRLIYYSQIVNDFQKGDIAEGYSVSREKKESFPLTVTSAQKNPTAFYLCASSIPKGLYEQYFGPGTRLTVT.

This chain uses TRBV7-2 with TRBJ2-5, with TRBD2 matching over 7 bases. This CDR3 is built from 15 residues. Germline V gene sequence: CDR1 SGHTA, CDR2 FQGNSA. Trimming cost V 0 bases and J 7 bases; bases outside gene matches: 8. Here the CDR3 DNA reads TGTGCCAGCAGCTTAGCGATGGGGCGCGGGGGGACCCAGTACTTC. It codes for CASSLAMGRGGTQYF.

This clonotype has more than one count but fewer than ten. The V gene is TRBV3-1, the J gene TRBJ2-5; D possibly corresponds to TRBD2 (5 bases). The CDR3 totals 14 residues. Trimming cost V 1 base and J 3 bases, with 9 bases left between them. Germline V gene data show CDR1 as LGHDT and CDR2 as YNNKEL (reference sequence). DNA for the CDR3: TGTGCCAGCAGCCAAGGAGGGCTAGAAGAGACCCAGTACTTC. Amino acids: CASSQGGLEETQYF.

This clonotype was picked up a small number of times. The rearrangement links TRBV5-1 to TRBJ1-4; the D is unclear. Per germline, CDR1 SGHRS and CDR2 YFSETQ. CDR3 size: 17 residues. Trimming removed 4 bases at V and 2 bases at J, with 18 bases between. The CDR3 region is CASSAADMGGTNEKLFF. CDR3 in DNA: TGCGCCAGCAGCGCCGCTGACATGGGTGGGACTAATGAAAAACTGTTTTTT.

This clonotype was counted between two and nine times. The chain employs TRBV13 and TRBJ2-5; D perhaps matches TRBD1 (5 bases). The CDR3 covers 14 residues. Between the trimmed V and J ends, which lost 0 bases and 5 bases, there was a span of 10 bases. Germline CDR1 is PRHDT and CDR2 is FYEKMQ (reference sequence). The CDR3 protein is CASSLGLDKETQYF. The CDR3 DNA reads TGTGCCAGCAGCTTAGGGTTGGACAAGGAGACCCAGTACTTC.

The V call is TRBV28, the J call TRBJ1-2; 7 bases match TRBD1. Unmatched junction bases numbered 10, after V lost 6 bases and J lost 6 bases. The CDR3 loop spans 14 amino acids. Germline CDR1 is MDHEN and CDR2 is SYDVKM. CDR3: CASSYGRGGNGYTF. The CDR3 DNA is TGTGCCAGCAGCTATGGTAGAGGGGGCAATGGCTACACCTTC.

Worth noting for this clonotype: Compared with germline, one end of the junction differs, possibly owing to a read error. V and J are TRBV12-3 or TRBV12-4 and TRBJ2-7; 7 bases are a match to TRBD2. The J call may be faulty, since TRBJ2-5 better matches the DNA end. CDR3 length: 15 residues. The CDR3 nucleotides are TGTGCCAGCGGTTTAGTGGCGAGCGGCGGGGGGACCCAGTACTTC. It specifies CASGLVASGGGTQYF.

The chain is built from TRBV5-6 and TRBJ1-5, with D possibly being TRBD1 (5 bases). Trimming cost V 2 bases and J 0 bases, with 12 bases left between them. The CDR3 has 16 amino acids. Germline CDR1 is SGHDT and CDR2 is YYEEEE. CDR3 bases: TGTGCCAGCAGCTTCCTGACAGCGGATAGCAATCAGCCCCAGCATTTT. This sequence encodes CASSFLTADSNQPQHF.

The chain has TRBV20-1 and TRBJ2-1; 8 nucleotides align to TRBD2. Per germline, CDR1 DFQATT and CDR2 SNEGSKA (reference sequence). This CDR3 is built from 12 residues. Trimming cost V 6 bases and J 8 bases; bases outside gene matches: 6. CDR3 nucleotides: TGCAGTGCATCTAGCGGGCGGGATGAGCAGTTCTTC. As protein: CSASSGRDEQFF.

The rearrangement links TRBV7-9 to TRBJ2-5; D remains unclear. Trimming removed 0 bases at V and 4 bases at J, with 12 bases between. CDR1 and CDR2 from the germline V gene are SEHNR and FQNEAQ (reference sequence). The CDR3 totals 15 residues. The CDR3 DNA reads as TGTGCCAGCAGCTTAGCCCGAAGGGTTCGAGAGACCCAGTACTTC. It encodes CASSLARRVRETQYF.

The CDR3 spells CASSFDPGQSGLNIQYF. The CDR3 nucleotides are TGTGCCAGCAGCTTCGATCCGGGACAGTCAGGATTAAACATTCAGTACTTC. The chain has TRBV11-2 and TRBJ2-4, with 7 bases identical to TRBD1. CDR1 is SGHAT and CDR2 is FQNNGV in the germline V gene. The V gene end was trimmed by 3 bases and the J gene end by 6 bases; junction bases not matched to a gene: 14. The CDR3 extends over 17 amino acids.

This chain joins TRBV7-9 and TRBJ2-4; D is undetermined. The J call could be wrong; TRBJ2-7 is a better fit for the DNA end. CDR3 length: 13 amino acids. Germline CDR1 and CDR2: SEHNR and FQNEAQ (reference sequence). CDR3 coding DNA: TGTGCCAGCACCCCCGGACCTTTCTACGAGCAGTACTTC. It encodes CASTPGPFYEQYF.

The chain is built from TRBV6-5 and TRBJ1-5, with 7 bases aligning to TRBD1. Germline V gene lookup returns CDR1 MNHEY and CDR2 SVGAGI. The V segment lost 2 bases and the J segment 7 bases; nucleotides outside the gene matches: 5. This CDR3 region has 14 residues. CDR3 loop: CASSYKGAEQPQHF. The CDR3 nucleotides are TGTGCCAGCAGTTACAAGGGGGCAGAACAGCCCCAGCATTTT.

The V gene is TRBV24-1, the J gene TRBJ2-5; 8 nucleotides line up with TRBD1. The CDR3 has 17 residues. The germline CDR1 and CDR2 sequences are KGHDR and SFDVKD. The V segment lost 9 bases and the J segment 5 bases; nucleotides outside the gene matches: 19. CDR3 in DNA: TGTGCCACCTGGGGGACAGGTTACTTTATCCCCCGGGAGACCCAGTACTTC. Translating gives CATWGTGYFIPRETQYF.

This clonotype was detected a few times. The rearrangement uses TRBV6-5 and TRBJ2-7; D might be TRBD1 (6 bases). Trimming stripped 5 bases from V and 6 bases from J, with 17 bases between. Germline CDR1 reads MNHEY; CDR2 reads SVGAGI. The CDR3 is 14 residues long. Written as DNA, the CDR3 is TGTGCCAGCAGTCCCCTAATCGCAGGGGCCGAGCAGTACTTC. This gives the protein CASSPLIAGAEQYF.

This clonotype has more than one count but fewer than ten. This chain links TRBV20-1 with TRBJ1-4; no firm D call. Germline CDR1 and CDR2: DFQATT and SNEGSKA (reference sequence). The CDR3 spans 14 residues. The V gene lost 6 bases and the J gene lost 3 bases, with 14 bases spanning the gap. CDR3 DNA: TGCAGTGCCCGGCGGGGAAAGGCTAATGAAAAACTGTTTTTT. Encoded protein: CSARRGKANEKLFF.

This clonotype was recorded many times. One end of the junction varies from germline; a read error may be responsible. This rearrangement joins TRBV5-1 to TRBJ2-7; 9 positions agree with TRBD1. The CDR3 length is 12 residues. Germline values: CDR1 SGHRS, CDR2 YFSETQ. In DNA form, the CDR3 reads TGTGCCAGCAGACAGGGGGCCTACGAGCAGTACTTC. Its translation is CASRQGAYEQYF. The complete variable domain, with remaining parts taken from reference TRBV5-1 and TRBJ2-7, reads KAGVTQTPRYLIKTRGQQVTLSCSPISGHRSVSWYQQTPGQGLQFLFEYFSETQRNKGNFPGRFSGRQFSNSRSEMNVSTLELGDSALYLCASRQGAYEQYFGPGTRLTVT.

The CDR3 sequence is CASSSAVTSYNEQFF. CDR3 DNA sequence: TGTGCCAGCAGCTCAGCGGTAACCTCCTACAATGAGCAGTTCTTC. This chain uses TRBV9 with TRBJ2-1; tentatively, D is TRBD2 (5 bases). CDR1 SGDLS and CDR2 YYNGEE come from the germline V gene. This CDR3 is built from 15 residues. The V and J ends lost 4 bases and 0 bases respectively, with 11 bases between them. Together with reference TRBV9 and TRBJ2-1, the CDR3 gives the full variable domain: DSGVTQTPKHLITATGQRVTLRCSPRSGDLSVYWYQQSLDQGLQFLIQYYNGEERAKGNILERFSAQQFPDLHSELNLSSLELGDSALYFCASSSAVTSYNEQFFGPGTRLTVL.

The table lists this clonotype with a few counts. V gene TRBV7-9 combines with J gene TRBJ2-7, with 9 bases lining up with TRBD1. In germline, CDR1 is SEHNR, CDR2 FQNEAQ (reference sequence). The CDR3 loop spans 15 amino acids. J gave up 4 bases and V 5 bases, and 9 bases lay outside the gene matches. The CDR3 here is CASSPEGQGVYEQYF. CDR3 nucleotides: TGTGCCAGCAGCCCTGAGGGACAGGGTGTTTACGAGCAGTACTTC.

This chain connects TRBV12-3 or TRBV12-4 to TRBJ1-5; D gene ambiguous. The CDR3 totals 13 residues. V was trimmed by 1 base and J by 8 bases, leaving 9 bases between them. The CDR3 spells CASSLGQDKPQHF. In DNA, the CDR3 is TGTGCCAGCAGTTTAGGCCAGGATAAGCCCCAGCATTTT.

This clonotype was found a few times. J is TRBJ2-3 and V is TRBV10-3; D assignment may be TRBD1 or TRBD2 (6 bases each). Germline CDR1 is ENHRY and CDR2 is SYGVKD. The CDR3 has 16 amino acids. Trimming left V 8 bases short and J 0 bases short, with 18 bases between. DNA for the CDR3: TGTGCCATCTCGCAGTCGATCGGGGGCAGCACAGATACGCAGTATTTT. Translated: CAISQSIGGSTDTQYF.

This chain joins TRBV9 and TRBJ2-1, with a possible D match to TRBD2 (5 bases). V was cut by 3 bases and J by 0 bases, with 7 bases left in between. CDR3 size: 14 residues. The germline gives CDR1 SGDLS, CDR2 YYNGEE. As DNA, the CDR3 is TGTGCCAGCAGCGGGACTTCCTCCTACAATGAGCAGTTCTTC. Amino acid sequence: CASSGTSSYNEQFF.

CDR3 sequence reads: CASSTGLAGAYTQYF. The CDR3 DNA reads TGTGCCAGCAGCACCGGACTAGCGGGGGCTTATACGCAGTATTTT. The chain carries TRBV7-2 and TRBJ2-3; 13 bases are a match to TRBD2. With V trimmed by 5 bases and J by 7 bases, 6 bases remained unmatched. Germline CDR1 is SGHTA and CDR2 is FQGNSA. The CDR3 length is 15 residues. The variable domain in full, completed from reference TRBV7-2 and TRBJ2-3, reads GAGVSQSPSNKVTEKGKDVELRCDPISGHTALYWYRQSLGQGLEFLIYFQGNSAPDKSGLPSDRFSAERTGGSVSTLTIQRTQQEDSAVYLCASSTGLAGAYTQYFGPGTRLTVL.

The gene calls are TRBV4-3 and TRBJ2-5; possibly TRBD1 or TRBD2 for D (6 bases each). The V and J ends lost 0 bases and 1 base respectively, with 18 bases between them. Germline V gene lookup returns CDR1 LGHNA and CDR2 YSLEER. The CDR3 covers 18 residues. DNA for the CDR3: TGCGCCAGCAGCCAAGATCCCTCCGGGGGCGGCATCCAAGAGACCCAGTACTTC. Amino acid sequence: CASSQDPSGGGIQETQYF.

V usage is TRBV9 and J usage is TRBJ2-1; 8 bases are shared with TRBD2. Per the germline V gene, CDR1 is SGDLS and CDR2 is YYNGEE. Germline trimming cut 3 bases from V and 7 bases from J; bases unmatched to any gene: 12. CDR3 length: 16 amino acids. CDR3 sequence: CASSGSGTRAQNEQFF. As DNA, the CDR3 is TGTGCCAGCAGCGGCTCCGGGACTAGGGCTCAGAATGAGCAGTTCTTC.

This clonotype has a handful of counts. A read error may be the cause here, since a much bigger clone is one base away. V and J are TRBV5-6 and TRBJ2-7; D perhaps matches TRBD1 (6 bases). Trimming took off 4 bases at V and 2 bases at J, with 13 bases between the two ends. Germline V CDR1 and CDR2: SGHDT, YYEEEE. This CDR3 is 14 amino acids long. CDR3 nucleotides: TGTGCCAGCAGCGCCGAGACAGGAACCTACGAGCAGTACTTC. It translates to CASSAETGTYEQYF.

The rearrangement links TRBV29-1 to TRBJ2-3, with D perhaps TRBD1 (6 bases). This CDR3 has 17 residues. From germline, CDR1 is SQVTM and CDR2 ANQGSEA. V was trimmed by 0 bases and J by 1 base, leaving 17 bases between them. The CDR3 protein is CSVEDPWGRGGTDTQYF. The CDR3 bases are TGCAGCGTTGAAGATCCCTGGGGCAGGGGTGGCACAGATACGCAGTATTTT.

The chain combines TRBV12-3 or TRBV12-4 with TRBJ1-5, with 8 bases lining up with TRBD1. This CDR3 contains 14 residues. V shed 6 bases and J 10 bases; nucleotides not matched to a gene: 11. The CDR3 spells CASSMDRANNPQHF. In DNA form, the CDR3 reads TGTGCCAGCAGCATGGACAGGGCCAATAATCCCCAGCATTTT.